A selection of T cell receptor beta chains follows, all from one sample in a study of lymphopenia after photon versus proton radiotherapy. Using immunoSEQ multiplex PCR, the repertoire was profiled, and TCRdb retains in-frame clones only, with some absent. Among more than 20,000 clones listed, about 80% were seen once. The material sequenced was peripheral blood, taken from a patient treated with photon-based radiotherapy. Every receptor here comes from a man in his forties with gastric cancer. CDR3s include the opening cysteine and the closing phenylalanine or tryptophan. A D gene is named only where the DNA matches it firmly. Not all rows give a size; the values are once, few, many and, for expanded clones, a class.

D gene	V gene	clone size	J gene	CDR3 DNA	CDR3 protein
-	TRBV19	-	TRBJ2-3	TGTGCCAGTAGTATCAGGTTTACGGGGGCAGATACGCAGTATTTT	CASSIRFTGADTQYF
TRBD2	TRBV10-3	-	TRBJ2-3	TGTGCCATCAGTGAGTCTTCCAGCGGGGAATCAGATACGCAGTATTTT	CAISESSSGESDTQYF
-	TRBV9	-	TRBJ1-6	TGTGCCAGCAGCGAGGACCCCTATAATTCACCCCTCCACTTT	CASSEDPYNSPLHF
TRBD1	TRBV18	-	TRBJ1-1	TGTGCCAGCTCACCTCTACAGGGGGAAGCTTTCTTT	CASSPLQGEAFF
-	TRBV12-2	-	TRBJ2-6	TGTGCAAGTCGCTCGGCTATACAAAGTCGGGCCAACGTCCTGACTTTC	CASRSAIQSRANVLTF
TRBD1	TRBV4-3	-	TRBJ1-1	TGCGCCAGCAGCCAAGAAGGGACAGGGCTGGCTTTCTTT	CASSQEGTGLAFF
-	TRBV7-9	once	TRBJ2-5	TGTGCCAGCAGCTTAGTCCGCAGGGGGGTTGGTGAGGAGACCCAGTACTTC	CASSLVRRGVGEETQYF
TRBD2	TRBV7-9	medium-sized	TRBJ2-7	TGTGCCAGCAGCCCAGAGCGGGGGGCCTTCTACGAGCAGTACTTC	CASSPERGAFYEQYF
TRBD1	TRBV2	-	TRBJ1-2	TGTGCCAGCAGTGGAACAGGGGCCTCGGGGGGTGGCTACACCTTC	CASSGTGASGGGYTF
-	TRBV2	-	TRBJ1-5	TGTGCCAGCAGTGTAGATGGAGGGGTTTATCAGCCCCAGCATTTT	CASSVDGGVYQPQHF
-	TRBV4-2	-	TRBJ2-2	TGTGCCAGCAGCCCGGTTCTTCGGACGGTGAACACCGGGGAGCTGTTTTTT	CASSPVLRTVNTGELFF
TRBD1	TRBV19	-	TRBJ1-5	TGTGCCAGTCGGGACAGCTATAGCAATCAGCCCCAGCATTTT	CASRDSYSNQPQHF
TRBD1	TRBV10-3	-	TRBJ2-7	TGTGCCATCAGCCAAACCGACCTGGACAGGCGCGCCTACGAGCAGTACTTC	CAISQTDLDRRAYEQYF
-	TRBV10-3	-	TRBJ2-5	TGTGCGGCGGGGACCATTGGGGAGACCCAGTACTTC	CAAGTIGETQYF
-	TRBV5-4	-	TRBJ1-6	TGTGCCAGCAGCTTGGGTTTATTTTCGGGTGGAGGAAATTCACCCCTCCACTTT	CASSLGLFSGGGNSPLHF
-	TRBV27	-	TRBJ1-1	TGTGCCAGCAGTTTTTCCGACGGAATGAACACTGAAGCTTTCTTT	CASSFSDGMNTEAFF
-	TRBV5-6	-	TRBJ1-1	TGTGCCAGCAGCCCGGGGAGGGGTTGGAACACTGAAGCTTTCTTT	CASSPGRGWNTEAFF
-	TRBV18	-	TRBJ2-7	TGTGCCAGCTCCCTCCGAGCCTTATACGAGCAGTACTTC	CASSLRALYEQYF
-	TRBV7-2	-	TRBJ1-5	TGTGCCAGCAGCTTAGAGTCACAGGGCGTCTTAAGGAATCAGCCCCAGCATTTT	CASSLESQGVLRNQPQHF
-	TRBV5-4	-	TRBJ1-3	TGTGCCAGCAGCTTGGGGGTTGGGTCTGGAAACACCATATATTTT	CASSLGVGSGNTIYF
-	TRBV2	-	TRBJ1-5	TGTGCCAGCGTAAACGGCCTTAATCAGCCCCAGCATTTT	CASVNGLNQPQHF
-	TRBV7-6	-	TRBJ1-5	TGTGCCAGCAGCTTAGGGAGACTTCAGCCCCAGCATTTT	CASSLGRLQPQHF
TRBD1	TRBV19	-	TRBJ2-7	TGTGCCAGTAGTATCCCAGGGGGCTACGAGCAGTACTTC	CASSIPGGYEQYF
-	TRBV7-6	-	TRBJ1-1	TGTGCCAGCAGCTTTGGGTTGGCACCAATGAACACTGAAGCTTTCTTT	CASSFGLAPMNTEAFF
-	TRBV2	-	TRBJ2-7	TGTGCCAGCAGAGCTCGGACACCAGGCATGGGCGAGCAGTACTTC	CASRARTPGMGEQYF
TRBD1	TRBV5-5	-	TRBJ2-2	TGTGCCAGCAGCTTGGCCTCTCAGGGGGTAGCCGGGGAGCTGTTTTTT	CASSLASQGVAGELFF
-	TRBV5-1	-	TRBJ2-1	TGCGCCAGCAGCTTGGATGGGCGAACGGGGGGCTCGGACAATGAGCAGTTCTTC	CASSLDGRTGGSDNEQFF
-	TRBV11-2	-	TRBJ1-5	TGTGCCAGCAGCCAGGCCCATAGCAATCAGCCCCAGCATTTT	CASSQAHSNQPQHF
-	TRBV7-8	-	TRBJ2-1	TGTGCCAGCAGCCCCACAACTTACAATGAGCAGTTCTTC	CASSPTTYNEQFF
TRBD1	TRBV6-5	-	TRBJ2-3	TGTGCCAGCAGTCTCAACAGGGGTGGGGCAGATACGCAGTATTTT	CASSLNRGGADTQYF
-	TRBV7-8	medium-sized	TRBJ1-2	TGTGCCAGCAGCCACCACTTACTGGGGGGAAGTTATGGCTACACCTTC	CASSHHLLGGSYGYTF
-	TRBV11-2	-	TRBJ2-1	TGTGCCAGCAGCCGTGGGCGGTACAGGGTTGGCAATGAGCAGTTCTTC	CASSRGRYRVGNEQFF
TRBD1	TRBV28	-	TRBJ1-4	TGTGCCAGCAGTTTATGGTCGGGGACAGGGAATGAAAAACTGTTTTTT	CASSLWSGTGNEKLFF
-	TRBV29-1	-	TRBJ1-1	TGCAGCGCCACGGAGAACACTGAAGCTTTCTTT	CSATENTEAFF
TRBD1	TRBV19	once	TRBJ2-2	TGTGCCAGTAGTATCCGGGACAGGGGGCAGGGCGGGGAGCTGTTTTTT	CASSIRDRGQGGELFF
-	TRBV5-1	-	TRBJ2-2	TGCGCCAGCAGCTTGGAGGTTAGGGGTCCCGGGGAGCTGTTTTTT	CASSLEVRGPGELFF
TRBD2	TRBV9	-	TRBJ2-1	TGTGCCAGCAGCGTAGCTTGGGGAGGGAATGAGCAGTTCTTC	CASSVAWGGNEQFF
-	TRBV4-2	-	TRBJ1-3	TGTGCCAGCAGCCAAAACCCCACAGGGTCTGGAAACACCATATATTTT	CASSQNPTGSGNTIYF
-	TRBV7-9	-	TRBJ2-1	TGTGCCAGCAGCTTACTAGGCTACTCCTACAATGAGCAGTTCTTC	CASSLLGYSYNEQFF
TRBD1	TRBV19	-	TRBJ2-2	TGTGCCAGTGACCAGGGGGCAGGGCCCACCGGGGAGCTGTTTTTT	CASDQGAGPTGELFF
-	TRBV5-8	-	TRBJ2-5	TGTGCCAGCCGCGAGGAGACCCAGTACTTC	CASREETQYF
-	TRBV2	-	TRBJ2-3	TGTGCCAGCAGTGAGGTAGTGGGGGGTACGCAGTATTTT	CASSEVVGGTQYF
-	TRBV10-1	-	TRBJ1-1	TGCGCCAGCAGTGAGTCAGGGTGGGGGACTGAAGCTTTCTTT	CASSESGWGTEAFF
-	TRBV5-1	-	TRBJ2-7	TGCGCCAGCAGCTTGGGGCAGGGTTTCTCCTACGAGCAGTACTTC	CASSLGQGFSYEQYF
-	TRBV2	once	TRBJ1-2	TGTGCCAGCAGTCCCGGGGGCCCCGGAGGGGTTGGCTACACCTTC	CASSPGGPGGVGYTF
-	TRBV7-6	-	TRBJ1-4	TGTGCCAGCAGCAAGGGGAGGGGAAGCACTAATGAAAAACTGTTTTTT	CASSKGRGSTNEKLFF
TRBD1	TRBV9	-	TRBJ1-2	TGTGCCAGCAGCGACTCCCCCGGAGGCGGACAGGCAGTAAACTATGGCTACACCTTC	CASSDSPGGGQAVNYGYTF
-	TRBV5-1	-	TRBJ1-3	TGCGCCAGCAGCTTGGGACAGCTCTCTGGAAACACCATATATTTT	CASSLGQLSGNTIYF
TRBD1	TRBV4-3	-	TRBJ1-3	TGCGCCAGCACCGAATCGGCAGGGGGGTATGGAAACACCATATATTTT	CASTESAGGYGNTIYF
-	TRBV10-3	-	TRBJ1-4	TGTGCCATCAGTGAGGGGGGTAAAAATGAAAAACTGTTTTTT	CAISEGGKNEKLFF
-	TRBV5-1	-	TRBJ2-3	TGCGCCAGCAGCGCAAACAGGGGAGGAACAGATACGCAGTATTTT	CASSANRGGTDTQYF
TRBD1	TRBV19	-	TRBJ2-1	TGTGCCAGTAGACAGGACAGGAGCTCCTACAATGAGCAGTTCTTC	CASRQDRSSYNEQFF
TRBD2	TRBV30	-	TRBJ2-1	TGTGCCTGGAACGGCGGGGGGACCGAGCAGTTCTTC	CAWNGGGTEQFF
-	TRBV19	-	TRBJ1-6	TGTGCCAGTTCATCTGCCGGGACACTCTATAATTCACCCCTCCACTTT	CASSSAGTLYNSPLHF
-	TRBV4-1	-	TRBJ1-3	TGCGCCAGCAGCCAAGATTCGGGGGCGGGAAACACCATATATTTT	CASSQDSGAGNTIYF
-	TRBV5-4	-	TRBJ2-7	TGTGCCAGCACCTCCGGGACAAAAAACTCCTACGAGCAGTACTTC	CASTSGTKNSYEQYF
-	TRBV29-1	once	TRBJ1-2	TGCAGCGTGAGGGGGGTTGGCTACACCTTC	CSVRGVGYTF